The entry that follows covers one TCR beta chain sequence. The sample belongs to a study of blood T cell repertoires in COVID-19. For the study at large: COVID-19 samples, acute and convalescent, were from the United States, Italy and Spain. Sources were T cells, B-cell-depleted T cells, or PBMCs; the material itself was cDNA or gDNA.

Germline V gene data show CDR1 as MNHEY and CDR2 as SMNVEV (reference sequence). The ends lost 2 bases at V and 5 bases at J; junction bases unmatched: 0. This CDR3 comprises 14 residues. In the study's own analysis: Reference gene primers were amplified, and this amplification served to estimate nucleated cell counts. Method: immunoSEQ multiplex PCR; TCRdb's copy keeps in-frame clones and lacks some. For V, J and clone size, that table is used; D and trimming come from the DNA. The sample lists 110,000 or so clones, around 81% occurring once. This receptor was obtained from a human donor in a cohort sampled during active COVID-19. The chain recombines TRBV27 with TRBJ2-5; 12 nucleotides align to TRBD2. Sequenced input: peripheral blood. The CDR3 sequence is CASSLTSGGETQYF. For the CDR3, the DNA is TGTGCCAGCAGTTTAACTAGCGGGGGGGAGACCCAGTACTTC.